What follows are 23 T cell receptor beta chains derived from one specimen sequenced in a study of tumor-infiltrating lymphocytes in primary liver carcinoma (dated by TCRdb to the late 2010s). TCRdb shows the sequencer as Illumina HiSeq 2500. TCRbeta-specific cDNA was reverse-transcribed from 500 ng total RNA using a constant-region primer and ProtoScript II reverse transcriptase. Three nested multiplex PCR rounds, following a slightly modified ARM-PCR procedure, were used to build the TCRbeta libraries. Each of the first two PCR rounds ran for approximately 10 cycles and used multiplex TRBV1-TRBV30 forward primers together with a Cbeta reverse primer. The public reads were run again by TCRdb, first through fastp at Q25 and then through MiXCR, and only productive beta chains were kept. For every CDR3 protein sequence, its rows merge into one entry that carries the most common genes and DNA. The sample profile shows 250,000 to 350,000 distinct CDR3 sequences; 58% of them were found once. The ten largest clonotypes hold approximately 17% of the sample.

Blood RNA was extracted from unsorted whole blood using TRIzol reagent, and germline DNA was obtained with the DNeasy Blood & Tissue kit. Input material: peripheral blood. These receptors came from a woman aged 25 to 45 with primary liver carcinoma and hepatitis B virus infection.

Comments on this clonotype: This CDR3 fails to terminate in the conserved phenylalanine or tryptophan, so it likely reflects a read error. The rearrangement joins TRBV4-1 to TRBJ2-5; unclear D gene. The length of the CDR3 is 13 residues. Germline V CDR1 and CDR2: MGHRA, YSYEKL. V was pared by 2 bases and J by 4 bases, with 8 bases between. This CDR3 reads CASSQSPPETQYS. The CDR3 DNA follows: TGCGCCAGCAGCCAAAGCCCCCCAGAGACCCAGTACTCC.

With respect to this clonotype: One junction end does not reproduce the germline sequence, and a read error may be involved. The V gene is TRBV30, the J gene TRBJ2-3, with D hard to call. This CDR3 spans 16 amino acids. Germline CDR1 and CDR2: GTSNPN and SVGIG (reference sequence). The CDR3 bases are TGTGCCTGGAGTGTACAGAACGCCATTCTCACAGATATGCAGTATTTT. Translation: CAWSVQNAILTDMQYF.

Comments on this clonotype: A much larger clonotype is one base distant, so this may be a read error. The J gene is TRBJ2-5, the V gene TRBV4-1; D is tentatively TRBD1 or TRBD2 (6 bases each). CDR1 is MGHRA, CDR2 YSYEKL, per germline. CDR3 size: 14 residues. The CDR3 nucleotides are TGCGCCAGCCCGCGTGGGGGGCGCGGGGAGACCCAGCACTTC. It specifies CASPRGGRGETQHF.

This clonotype was seen more than once but under ten times. The chain recombines TRBV6-6 with TRBJ1-2; D uncertain. The CDR3 has 12 residues. Germline values: CDR1 MNHNY, CDR2 SVGAGI (reference sequence). Trimming stripped 7 bases from V and 6 bases from J, with 12 bases between. DNA for the CDR3: TGTGCCAGCACACAAGGGAGCCATGGCTACACCTTC. This gives the protein CASTQGSHGYTF.

Only a few counts were recorded for this clonotype. The chain has TRBV6-2 or TRBV6-3 and TRBJ2-7, with 7 bases lining up with TRBD1. The J segment lost 3 bases and the V segment lost 2 bases, leaving 4 bases of the junction unmatched. Germline V gene lookup returns CDR1 MNHEY and CDR2 SVGEGT. The CDR3 is made up of 14 amino acids. This CDR3 reads CASSYRQGNYEQYF. CDR3 coding DNA: TGTGCCAGCAGTTACCGACAGGGAAACTACGAGCAGTACTTC.

V gene TRBV12-3 or TRBV12-4 combines with J gene TRBJ2-4; tentatively, D is TRBD1 (7 bases). This CDR3 comprises 16 residues. V was pared by 5 bases and J by 3 bases, with 17 bases between. The chain's CDR3 is CASSPGGTEVKNIQYF. The CDR3 DNA sequence: TGTGCCAGCAGTCCTGGCGGGACAGAGGTCAAAAACATTCAGTACTTC.

This clonotype occurred many times. The V call is TRBV6-2 or TRBV6-3, the J call TRBJ2-7, with D unclear. This CDR3 has 13 residues. The germline CDR1 and CDR2 sequences are MNHEY and SVGEGT. Trimming cost V 4 bases and J 6 bases, with 13 bases left between them. CDR3 coding DNA: TGTGCCAGCAGTTGGACCCCCTTGGGCGAGCAGTACTTC. It specifies CASSWTPLGEQYF.

On this clonotype: A much larger clone is a single base away; this may be a read error. The rearrangement joins TRBV29-1 to TRBJ2-3, with 8 positions matching TRBD1. There are 14 residues in the CDR3. The V gene's germline CDR1 is SQVTM and CDR2 ANQGSEA. CDR3 protein: CNVVGTGGTDTQYF. The CDR3 DNA reads TGCAACGTTGTGGGGACAGGCGGCACAGATACGCAGTATTTT.

Worth noting for this clonotype: The junction shows a germline mismatch at one end, possibly a read error. This chain joins TRBV5-1 and TRBJ2-7, with 9 bases lining up with TRBD1. CDR1 and CDR2 (germline): SGHRS, YFSETQ. CDR3 size: 16 residues. CDR3 amino acids: CTSSLIPGQGNQEQYF. In DNA, the CDR3 is TGCACCAGCAGCTTGATTCCGGGACAGGGTAATCAAGAGCAGTACTTC.

The CDR3, as DNA: TGTGCCAGCAGCCTTTTCCAGGCACACACTGAAGCTTTCTTT. Its protein product is CASSLFQAHTEAFF. The rearrangement links TRBV5-4 to TRBJ1-1, with D unresolved. Trimming stripped 4 bases from V and 3 bases from J, with 13 bases between. The CDR3 length is 14 residues. The V gene's germline CDR1 is SGHNT and CDR2 YYREEE (reference sequence).

This clonotype came up once. The chain joins TRBV4-3 to TRBJ2-7; 8 bases are shared with TRBD2. V trimming: 4 bases; J trimming: 0 bases; junction bases outside the gene matches: 11. CDR3 size: 17 residues. The germline V gene encodes CDR1 LGHNA and CDR2 YSLEER. CDR3 in amino acids: CASSRALAGPSSYEQYF. The DNA of the CDR3 is TGCGCCAGCAGCCGGGCATTAGCGGGACCGAGCTCCTACGAGCAGTACTTC.

This clonotype has only one observation. The chain recombines TRBV25-1 with TRBJ1-5; D ambiguous. Trimming removed 7 bases at V and 6 bases at J, with 7 bases between. The CDR3 totals 11 residues. Per the germline V gene, CDR1 is MGHDK and CDR2 is SYGVNS. This chain's CDR3 is CASIASQPQHF. CDR3 in DNA: TGTGCCAGCATTGCATCTCAGCCCCAGCATTTT.

The chain carries TRBV12-3 or TRBV12-4 and TRBJ1-1, with no clear D. This CDR3 is 13 amino acids long. Trimming shortened V by 7 bases and J by 5 bases, and 14 bases separated the two germline ends. DNA of the CDR3: TGTGCCAGCAACCCTAGTGGGTGGACTGAAGCTTTCTTT. Translated: CASNPSGWTEAFF.

In the case of this clonotype: This could be a read error, since a much larger clone is one nucleotide away. V gene TRBV12-5 combines with J gene TRBJ2-3, with D unclear. Germline assignment: CDR1 LGHNT and CDR2 FRNRAP. This CDR3 has 11 amino acids. The V and J ends lost 5 bases and 4 bases respectively, with 4 bases between them. This CDR3 is CASGMADTQYF. Here the CDR3 DNA reads TGTGCTAGTGGTATGGCAGATACGCAGTATTTT.

As concerns this clonotype: Germline is not matched at one junction end, which may reflect a read error. The chain combines TRBV7-9 with TRBJ2-6; no definite D call. CDR3 length equals 15 residues. Looked up from germline, CDR1 is SEHNR and CDR2 is FQNEAQ (reference sequence). Written as DNA, the CDR3 is TGTGTCAGCAGCTCAGACCGCTCTGGGGCCAACGTCCTGACTTTC. Protein: CVSSSDRSGANVLTF.

The chain has TRBV19 and TRBJ2-1; unclear D gene. This CDR3 has 15 residues. CDR1 and CDR2 from the germline V gene are LNHDA and SQIVND (reference sequence). The V and J ends lost 3 bases and 0 bases respectively, with 9 bases between them. In nucleotides, the CDR3 is TGTGCCAGTAGTATTGGGCCTTACTCCTACAATGAGCAGTTCTTC. Translation gives CASSIGPYSYNEQFF.

The chain combines TRBV11-2 with TRBJ2-7, with 13 nucleotides matching TRBD2. There are 16 residues in the CDR3. V dropped 7 bases and J dropped 4; count of bases not matched to a gene: 10. Looked up from germline, CDR1 is SGHAT and CDR2 is FQNNGV. The CDR3 DNA reads as TGTGCCAGCAACCACGCCCCACTAGCGGGAGGGTACGAGCAGTACTTC. Amino acids: CASNHAPLAGGYEQYF. The whole variable domain, remainder taken from reference TRBV11-2 and TRBJ2-7, is EAGVAQSPRYKIIEKRQSVAFWCNPISGHATLYWYQQILGQGPKLLIQFQNNGVVDDSQLPKDRFSAERLKGVDSTLKIQPAKLEDSAVYLCASNHAPLAGGYEQYFGPGTRLTVT.

This clonotype was seen only once. No conserved phenylalanine or tryptophan is present at the end of the CDR3, so a read error is the likely explanation. The DNA is left out, because the CDR3 cannot be placed on it with certainty; the CDR3 is given as TCRdb lists it. The chain is built from TRBV11-3 and TRBJ1-3. Inclusive of both ends, the CDR3 amounts to 12 amino acids. CDR1 SGHNT and CDR2 YENEEA come from the germline V gene. CDR3 residues: CASSYRRDTVYL.

This clonotype appeared many times. The chain links TRBV11-1 to TRBJ2-1; D is possibly TRBD2 (6 bases). The length of the CDR3 is 16 residues. The germline V gene has CDR1 SGHAT and CDR2 FQDESV (reference sequence). V was shortened by 0 bases and J by 4 bases, with 13 bases between the two germline ends. The CDR3 sequence is CASSLASGEAYNEQFF. The CDR3, as DNA: TGTGCCAGCAGCTTAGCGTCGGGGGAGGCTTACAATGAGCAGTTCTTC.

This clonotype was observed once. The rearrangement uses TRBV24-1 and TRBJ1-3; the D gene is possibly TRBD1 (5 bases). Looked up from germline, CDR1 is KGHDR and CDR2 is SFDVKD. The V end was cut by 4 bases, the J end by 0 bases, with 15 bases between. There are 17 residues in the CDR3. CDR3 coding DNA: TGTGCCACCAGTGACTCCAGGGACCCAAGCTCTGGAAACACCATATATTTT. Residues: CATSDSRDPSSGNTIYF.

Concerning this clonotype: The CDR3 does not close with the conserved phenylalanine or tryptophan, likely indicating a read error. J is TRBJ2-7 and V is TRBV6-6; D is possibly TRBD1 or TRBD2 (6 bases each). The germline V and J ends were trimmed by 7 bases and 7 bases, with 17 bases remaining between them. The CDR3 spans 13 residues. Germline CDR1 is MNHNY and CDR2 is SVGAGI (reference sequence). CDR3 sequence: CASNRDIAGEQYI. Here the CDR3 DNA reads TGTGCCAGCAACCGGGACATTGCGGGAGAGCAGTACATC.

This clonotype was seen many times. The J gene is TRBJ1-1, the V gene TRBV12-3 or TRBV12-4; TRBD1 matches 9 bases. This CDR3 is 15 amino acids long. The V segment lost 5 bases and the J segment 3 bases; nucleotides outside the gene matches: 7. This CDR3 is CASSPLGQGYTEAFF. CDR3 nucleotide sequence: TGTGCCAGCAGTCCCTTGGGACAGGGCTACACTGAAGCTTTCTTT.

This clonotype appeared many times. The rearrangement links TRBV6-1 to TRBJ2-5; TRBD2 matches at 9 bases. CDR3 length equals 18 residues. Germline lookup yields CDR1 MNHNS and CDR2 SASEGT. The ends lost 6 bases at V and 5 bases at J; junction bases unmatched: 19. CDR3 residues: CASSQGVAGVGGWETQYF. CDR3 DNA: TGTGCCAGCAGCCAAGGGGTAGCGGGAGTCGGTGGATGGGAGACCCAGTACTTC.